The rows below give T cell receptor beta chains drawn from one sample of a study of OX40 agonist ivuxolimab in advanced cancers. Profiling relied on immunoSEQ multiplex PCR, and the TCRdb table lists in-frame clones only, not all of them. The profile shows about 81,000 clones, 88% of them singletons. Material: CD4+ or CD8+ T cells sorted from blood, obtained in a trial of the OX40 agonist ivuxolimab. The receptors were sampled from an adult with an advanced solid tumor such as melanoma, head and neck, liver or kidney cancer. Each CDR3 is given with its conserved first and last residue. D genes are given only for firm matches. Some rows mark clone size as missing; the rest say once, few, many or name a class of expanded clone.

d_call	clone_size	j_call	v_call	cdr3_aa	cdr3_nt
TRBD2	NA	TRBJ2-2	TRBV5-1	CASSSLGGKNTGELFF	TGCGCCAGCAGCTCGCTGGGGGGGAAGAACACCGGGGAGCTGTTTTTT
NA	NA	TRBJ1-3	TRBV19	CASSTDLSGNTIYF	TGTGCCAGTAGTACAGACCTCTCTGGAAACACCATATATTTT
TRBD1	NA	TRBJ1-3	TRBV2	CASSELGQAGNTIYF	TGTGCCAGCAGTGAATTAGGACAGGCTGGAAACACCATATATTTT
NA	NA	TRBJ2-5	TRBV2	CATGGQVPYF	TGTGCCACGGGGGGACAGGTCCCGTACTTC
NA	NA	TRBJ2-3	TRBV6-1	CASSRALQRDTQYF	TGTGCCAGCAGCCGGGCTTTACAAAGAGATACGCAGTATTTT
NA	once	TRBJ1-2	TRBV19	CASRPAGFYGYTF	TGTGCCAGTAGGCCCGCCGGCTTCTATGGCTACACCTTC
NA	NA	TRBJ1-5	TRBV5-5	CASSLEGFQPQHF	TGTGCCAGCAGCTTGGAGGGTTTTCAGCCCCAGCATTTT
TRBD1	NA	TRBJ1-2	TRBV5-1	CASSLGTGANYGYTF	TGCGCCAGCAGCTTAGGGACAGGAGCTAACTATGGCTACACCTTC
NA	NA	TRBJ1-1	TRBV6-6	CASSYLPQTEAFF	TGTGCCAGCAGTTACCTCCCCCAGACTGAAGCTTTCTTT
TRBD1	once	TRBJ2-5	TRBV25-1	CASSTRQGETQYF	TGTGCCAGCAGTACCCGACAGGGAGAGACCCAGTACTTC
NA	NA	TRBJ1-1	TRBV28	CASSLRQVSAEAFF	TGTGCCAGCAGTTTAAGACAGGTCTCGGCTGAAGCTTTCTTT
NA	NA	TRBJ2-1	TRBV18	CASSPGSEQFF	TGTGCCAGCTCACCCGGGAGTGAGCAGTTCTTC
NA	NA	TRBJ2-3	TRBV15	CATSRDTGSSTDTQYF	TGTGCCACCAGCAGAGATACCGGGTCGTCCACAGATACGCAGTATTTT
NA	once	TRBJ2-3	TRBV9	CASTRGGIDTQYF	TGTGCCAGCACCCGTGGGGGCATAGATACGCAGTATTTT
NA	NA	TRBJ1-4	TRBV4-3	CASSQDGVGGRGEKLFF	TGCGCCAGCAGCCAAGATGGAGTCGGGGGCCGGGGTGAAAAACTGTTTTTT
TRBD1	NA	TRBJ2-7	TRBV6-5	CASSPGTGGGEQYF	TGTGCCAGCAGCCCCGGGACAGGGGGCGGCGAGCAGTACTTC
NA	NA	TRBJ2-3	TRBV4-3	CASSQGTGHTDTQYF	TGCGCCAGCAGCCAAGGAACAGGTCACACAGATACGCAGTATTTT
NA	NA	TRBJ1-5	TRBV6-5	CASSYGQGNQPQHF	TGTGCCAGCAGTTACGGGCAGGGCAATCAGCCCCAGCATTTT
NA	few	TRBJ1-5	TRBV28	CASSLWGGDNQPQHF	TGTGCCAGCAGTTTATGGGGGGGAGACAATCAGCCCCAGCATTTT
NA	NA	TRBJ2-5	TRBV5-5	CASSVNWGGLETQYF	TGTGCCAGCAGTGTCAACTGGGGGGGGCTGGAGACCCAGTACTTC
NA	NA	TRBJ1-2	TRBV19	CASSTQLRFDNYGYTF	TGTGCCAGTAGTACCCAACTACGATTCGATAACTATGGCTACACCTTC
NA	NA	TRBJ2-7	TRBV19	CATKRGGASYEQYF	TGTGCCACTAAACGTGGGGGCGCGTCCTACGAGCAGTACTTC
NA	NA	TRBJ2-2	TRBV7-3	CASSLSYTGELFF	TGTGCCAGCAGCTTAAGCTACACCGGGGAGCTGTTTTTT
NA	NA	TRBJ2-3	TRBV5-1	CASSFLSGSDTQYF	TGCGCCAGCAGCTTTCTATCGGGGTCAGATACGCAGTATTTT
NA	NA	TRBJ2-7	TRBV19	CASSSGSYEQYF	TGTGCCAGTAGTTCAGGATCCTACGAGCAGTACTTC
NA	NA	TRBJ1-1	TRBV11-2	CASSPLGGSLNTEAFF	TGTGCCAGCAGCCCCTTGGGGGGCAGTTTGAACACTGAAGCTTTCTTT
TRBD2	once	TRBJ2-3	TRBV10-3	CAISGGLVSDTQYF	TGTGCCATCAGTGGAGGACTAGTCTCAGATACGCAGTATTTT
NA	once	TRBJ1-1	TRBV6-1	CASRDSQLPNTEAFF	TGTGCCAGCAGGGATTCACAGTTACCGAACACTGAAGCTTTCTTT
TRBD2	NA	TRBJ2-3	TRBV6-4	CASSLSGGDTDTQYF	TGTGCCAGCAGCCTCAGTGGGGGGGACACAGATACGCAGTATTTT
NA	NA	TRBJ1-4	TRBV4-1	CASSPADRGKNGKLFF	TGCGCCAGCAGCCCTGCGGACCGGGGCAAAAATGGAAAACTGTTTTTT
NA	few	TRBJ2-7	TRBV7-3	CASSLTPGDEQYF	TGTGCCAGCAGCTTAACCCCGGGGGACGAGCAGTACTTC
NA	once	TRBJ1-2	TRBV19	CASKRWSDTEPGYTF	TGTGCCAGTAAACGCTGGTCGGACACGGAGCCTGGCTACACCTTC
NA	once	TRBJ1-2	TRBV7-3	CASSSGQEDGYTF	TGTGCCAGCAGTTCGGGACAAGAGGATGGCTACACCTTC
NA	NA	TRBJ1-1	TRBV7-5	CVSQRGRWNTEAFF	TGTGTCAGCCAGAGGGGACGGTGGAACACTGAAGCTTTCTTT
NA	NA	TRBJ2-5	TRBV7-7	CASSLGGGETQYF	TGTGCTAGCAGCTTAGGAGGGGGTGAGACCCAGTACTTC
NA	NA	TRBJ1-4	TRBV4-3	CASSQGGGPSVEKLFF	TGCGCCAGCAGCCAAGGGGGGGGCCCGTCGGTTGAAAAACTGTTTTTT
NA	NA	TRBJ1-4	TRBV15	CATHRTTNEKLFF	TGTGCCACCCACAGGACTACTAATGAAAAACTGTTTTTT
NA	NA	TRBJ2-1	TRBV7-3	CASSLNQNNEQFF	TGTGCCAGCAGCTTAAATCAAAACAATGAGCAGTTCTTC
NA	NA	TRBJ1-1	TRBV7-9	CASSNPTVNTEAFF	TGTGCCAGCAGCAACCCGACGGTGAACACTGAAGCTTTCTTT
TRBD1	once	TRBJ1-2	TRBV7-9	CASSLAGQGDYGYTF	TGTGCCAGCAGCTTAGCCGGACAGGGGGATTATGGCTACACCTTC
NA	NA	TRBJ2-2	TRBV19	CASSTEGATGELFF	TGTGCCAGTAGTACGGAGGGCGCAACCGGGGAGCTGTTTTTT
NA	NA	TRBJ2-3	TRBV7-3	CASSLGRGGGSTDTQYF	TGTGCCAGCAGCCTCGGCAGGGGCGGGGGTAGCACAGATACGCAGTATTTT
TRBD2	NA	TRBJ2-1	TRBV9	CASSAGRVVGYNEQFF	TGTGCCAGCAGCGCCGGGAGGGTGGTAGGCTACAATGAGCAGTTCTTC
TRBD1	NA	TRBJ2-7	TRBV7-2	CASSRGQGDEQYF	TGTGCCAGCAGCAGAGGGCAGGGGGACGAGCAGTACTTC
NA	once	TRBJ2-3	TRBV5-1	CASSHGQSDTQYF	TGCGCCAGCAGCCACGGACAGTCCGATACGCAGTATTTT
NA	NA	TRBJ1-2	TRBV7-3	CASSLRHSTYGYTF	TGTGCCAGCAGCTTAAGGCACAGTACCTATGGCTACACCTTC
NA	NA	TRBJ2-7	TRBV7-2	CASSLVGYEQYF	TGTGCCAGCAGCTTAGTAGGCTACGAGCAGTACTTC
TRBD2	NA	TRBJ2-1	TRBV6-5	CASSYSGGGIQFF	TGTGCCAGCAGTTACTCTGGGGGGGGTATACAGTTCTTC
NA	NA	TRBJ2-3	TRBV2	CASSVGSLDTQYF	TGTGCCAGCAGTGTAGGCAGCTTAGATACGCAGTATTTT
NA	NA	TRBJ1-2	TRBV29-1	CSVAQGGDYGYTF	TGCAGCGTAGCCCAGGGTGGGGACTATGGCTACACCTTC
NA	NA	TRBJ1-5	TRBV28	CASSKGTQPQHF	TGTGCCAGCAGTAAGGGGACTCAGCCCCAGCATTTT
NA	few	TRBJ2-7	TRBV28	CASSPPDRTYEQYF	TGTGCCAGCAGTCCTCCCGACAGAACCTACGAGCAGTACTTC
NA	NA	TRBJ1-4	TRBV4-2	CASSQVVTRGRNEKLFF	TGTGCCAGCAGCCAAGTAGTAACCCGGGGGAGGAATGAAAAACTGTTTTTT